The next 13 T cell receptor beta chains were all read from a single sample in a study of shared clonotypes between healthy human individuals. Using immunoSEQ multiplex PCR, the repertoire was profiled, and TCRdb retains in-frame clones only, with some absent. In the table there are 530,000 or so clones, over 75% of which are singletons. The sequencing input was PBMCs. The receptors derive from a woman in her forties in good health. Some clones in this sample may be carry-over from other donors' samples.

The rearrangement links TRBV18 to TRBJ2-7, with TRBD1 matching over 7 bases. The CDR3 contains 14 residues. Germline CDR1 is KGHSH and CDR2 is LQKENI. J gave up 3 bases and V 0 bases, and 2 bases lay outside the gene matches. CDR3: CASSPPAGGYEQYF. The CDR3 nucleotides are TGTGCCAGCTCACCACCGGCAGGGGGCTACGAGCAGTACTTC.

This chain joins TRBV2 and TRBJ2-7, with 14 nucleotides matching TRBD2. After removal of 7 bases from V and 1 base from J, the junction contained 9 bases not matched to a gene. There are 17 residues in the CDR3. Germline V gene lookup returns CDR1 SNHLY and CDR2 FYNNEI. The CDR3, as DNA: TGTGCCAGCACTCCCGGACTAGCGGGAGGTAGATCCTACGAGCAGTACTTC. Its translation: CASTPGLAGGRSYEQYF.

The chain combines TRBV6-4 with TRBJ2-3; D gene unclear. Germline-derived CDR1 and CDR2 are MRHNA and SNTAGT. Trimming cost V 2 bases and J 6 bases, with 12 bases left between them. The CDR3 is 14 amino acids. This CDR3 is CASSDVDHSDTQYF. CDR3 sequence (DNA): TGTGCCAGCAGTGACGTGGACCACTCTGATACGCAGTATTTT.

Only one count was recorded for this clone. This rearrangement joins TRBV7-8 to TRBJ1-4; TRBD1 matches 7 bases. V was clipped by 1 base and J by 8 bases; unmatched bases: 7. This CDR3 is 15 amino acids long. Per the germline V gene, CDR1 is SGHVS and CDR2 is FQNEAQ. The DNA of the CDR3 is TGTGCCAGCAGCTTAGAGGGGGCTGGTAGAGAAAAACTGTTTTTT. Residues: CASSLEGAGREKLFF.

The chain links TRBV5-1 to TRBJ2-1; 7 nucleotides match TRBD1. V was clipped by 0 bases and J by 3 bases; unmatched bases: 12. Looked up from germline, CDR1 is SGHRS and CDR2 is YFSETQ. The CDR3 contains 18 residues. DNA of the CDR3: TGCGCCAGCAGCTTGGGAGGGGGCCGTCCGGTGGACTACAATGAGCAGTTCTTC. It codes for CASSLGGGRPVDYNEQFF.

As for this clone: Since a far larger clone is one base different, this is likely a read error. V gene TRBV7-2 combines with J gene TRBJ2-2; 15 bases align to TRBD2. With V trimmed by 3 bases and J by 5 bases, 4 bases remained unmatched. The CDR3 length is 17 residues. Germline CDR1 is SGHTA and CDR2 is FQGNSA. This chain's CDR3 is CASSLGLAGGATGELFF. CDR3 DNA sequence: TGTGCCAGCAGCTTGGGACTAGCGGGAGGAGCGACCGGGGAGCTGTTTTTT. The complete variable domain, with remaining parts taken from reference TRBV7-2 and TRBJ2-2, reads GAGVSQSPSNKVTEKGKDVELRCDPISGHTALYWYRQSLGQGLEFLIYFQGNSAPDKSGLPSDRFSAERTGGSVSTLTIQRTQQEDSAVYLCASSLGLAGGATGELFFGEGSRLTVL.

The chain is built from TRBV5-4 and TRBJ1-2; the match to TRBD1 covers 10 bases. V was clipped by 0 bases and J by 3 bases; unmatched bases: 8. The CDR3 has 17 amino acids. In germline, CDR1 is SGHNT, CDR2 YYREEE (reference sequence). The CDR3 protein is CASSLAGTGVGDYGYTF. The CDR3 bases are TGTGCCAGCAGCTTGGCCGGGACAGGGGTGGGGGACTATGGCTACACCTTC.

CDR3 amino acids: CAWSVLWETQYF. The CDR3 bases are TGTGCCTGGAGTGTACTGTGGGAGACCCAGTACTTC. This chain links TRBV30 with TRBJ2-5; D unresolved. CDR1 is GTSNPN, CDR2 SVGIG, per germline (reference sequence). Trimming cost V 0 bases and J 5 bases, with 7 bases left between them. The CDR3 runs to 12 residues.

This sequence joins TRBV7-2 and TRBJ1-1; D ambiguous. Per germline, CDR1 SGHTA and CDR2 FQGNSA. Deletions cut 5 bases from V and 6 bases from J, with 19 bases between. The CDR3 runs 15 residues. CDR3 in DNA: TGTGCCAGCAGCCCAATGGCGGGCGGAGGCGCTGAAGCTTTCTTT. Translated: CASSPMAGGGAEAFF.

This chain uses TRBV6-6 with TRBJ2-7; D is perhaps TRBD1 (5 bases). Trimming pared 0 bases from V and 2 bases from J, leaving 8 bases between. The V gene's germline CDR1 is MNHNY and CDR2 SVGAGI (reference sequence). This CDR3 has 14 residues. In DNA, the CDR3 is TGTGCCAGCAGTTACTCATTAGGGGCCTACGAGCAGTACTTC. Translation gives CASSYSLGAYEQYF.

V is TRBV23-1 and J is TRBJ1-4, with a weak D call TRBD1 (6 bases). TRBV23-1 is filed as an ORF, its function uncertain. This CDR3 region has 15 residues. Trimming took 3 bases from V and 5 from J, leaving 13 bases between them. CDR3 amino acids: CASSQGQNTNEKLFF. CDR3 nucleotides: TGCGCCAGCAGTCAGGGACAAAATACCAATGAAAAACTGTTTTTT.

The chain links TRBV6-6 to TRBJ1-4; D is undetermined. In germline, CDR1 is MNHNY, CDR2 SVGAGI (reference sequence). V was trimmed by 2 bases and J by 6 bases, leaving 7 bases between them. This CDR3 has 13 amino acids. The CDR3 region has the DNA TGTGCCAGCAGTTACCGGCAGGATGAAAAACTGTTTTTT. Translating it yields CASSYRQDEKLFF.

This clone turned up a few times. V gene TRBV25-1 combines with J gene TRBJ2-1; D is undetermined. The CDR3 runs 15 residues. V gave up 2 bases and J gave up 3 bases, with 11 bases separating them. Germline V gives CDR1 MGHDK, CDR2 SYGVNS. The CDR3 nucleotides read TGTGCCAGCAGTGAAGGACGGGCTAGCTACAATGAGCAGTTCTTC. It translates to CASSEGRASYNEQFF.